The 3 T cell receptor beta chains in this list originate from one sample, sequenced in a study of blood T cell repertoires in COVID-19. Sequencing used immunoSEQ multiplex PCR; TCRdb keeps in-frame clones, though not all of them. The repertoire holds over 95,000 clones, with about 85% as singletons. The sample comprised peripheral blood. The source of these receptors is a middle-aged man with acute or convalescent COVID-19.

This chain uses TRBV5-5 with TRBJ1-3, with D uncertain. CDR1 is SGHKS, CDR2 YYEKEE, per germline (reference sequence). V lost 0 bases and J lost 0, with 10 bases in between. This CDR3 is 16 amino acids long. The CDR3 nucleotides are TGTGCCAGCAGCTTGGGCGCGTCGTTCTCTGGAAACACCATATATTTT. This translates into CASSLGASFSGNTIYF.

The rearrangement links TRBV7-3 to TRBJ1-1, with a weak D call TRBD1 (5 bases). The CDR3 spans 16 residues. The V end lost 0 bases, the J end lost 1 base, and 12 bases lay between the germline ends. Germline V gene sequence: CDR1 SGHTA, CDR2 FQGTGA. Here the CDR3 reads CASSLTGGAGNTEAFF. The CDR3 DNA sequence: TGTGCCAGCAGCTTAACCGGGGGAGCCGGGAACACTGAAGCTTTCTTT.

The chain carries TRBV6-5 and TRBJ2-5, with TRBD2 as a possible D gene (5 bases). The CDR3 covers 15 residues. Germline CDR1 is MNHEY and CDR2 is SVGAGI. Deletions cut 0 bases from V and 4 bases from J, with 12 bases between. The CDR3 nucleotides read TGTGCCAGCAGTTACTCGAGGAGCGAGGGAGAGACCCAGTACTTC. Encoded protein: CASSYSRSEGETQYF.